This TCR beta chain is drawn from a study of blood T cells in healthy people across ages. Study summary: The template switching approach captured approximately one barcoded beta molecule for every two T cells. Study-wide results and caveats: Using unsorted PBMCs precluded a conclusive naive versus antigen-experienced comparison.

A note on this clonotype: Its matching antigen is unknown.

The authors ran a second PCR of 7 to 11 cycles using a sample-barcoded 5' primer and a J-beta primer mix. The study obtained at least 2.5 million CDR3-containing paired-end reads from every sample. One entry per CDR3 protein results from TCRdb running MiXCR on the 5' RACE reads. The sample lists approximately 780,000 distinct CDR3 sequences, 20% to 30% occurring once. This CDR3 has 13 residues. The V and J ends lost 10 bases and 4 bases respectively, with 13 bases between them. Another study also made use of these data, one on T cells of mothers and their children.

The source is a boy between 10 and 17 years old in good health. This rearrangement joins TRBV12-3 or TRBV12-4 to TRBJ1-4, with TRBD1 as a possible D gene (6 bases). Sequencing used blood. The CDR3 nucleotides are TGTGCCACCGCACAGGGCAGTAATGAAAAACTGTTTTTT. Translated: CATAQGSNEKLFF.